A single sample gave rise to the 32 T cell receptor beta chains below, sequenced in a study of T-cell memory formation after mild COVID-19. Via MiXCR, TCRdb re-called the 5' RACE reads, giving one row per CDR3 protein. The table has about 400,000 distinct CDR3 sequences, about 15% seen once. The sample comprised PBMCs or a T cell subset sorted from them (not recorded which). These receptors all stem from a man younger than 30 who had mild COVID-19 (a few samples of this study predate the infection). Cell type and time point are not known.

The chain combines TRBV5-1 with TRBJ2-3; D not certain. The CDR3 consists of 15 residues. With 0 bases removed from V and 4 bases from J, the gap between germline ends came to 12 bases. Germline V lookup: CDR1 SGHRS, CDR2 YFSETQ. Written as DNA, the CDR3 is TGCGCCAGCAGCTTGGAGGCCAATCCGGCAGATACGCAGTATTTT. Residues: CASSLEANPADTQYF.

This chain links TRBV9 with TRBJ2-6, with D tentatively TRBD1 or TRBD2 (5 bases each). CDR3 length equals 15 residues. V gave up 1 base and J gave up 4 bases, with 9 bases separating them. Per germline, CDR1 SGDLS and CDR2 YYNGEE. The CDR3 DNA sequence: TGTGCCAGCAGCGTACGAGGGGTCGGGGCCAACGTCCTGACTTTC. As protein: CASSVRGVGANVLTF. Full variable domain (remainder filled in from reference TRBV9 and TRBJ2-6): DSGVTQTPKHLITATGQRVTLRCSPRSGDLSVYWYQQSLDQGLQFLIQYYNGEERAKGNILERFSAQQFPDLHSELNLSSLELGDSALYFCASSVRGVGANVLTFGAGSRLTVL.

The DNA of the CDR3 is TGTGCCAGCAGTGACTCTCCGGGGGCTGGGGAGCTGTTTTTT. This sequence encodes CASSDSPGAGELFF. This chain connects TRBV25-1 to TRBJ2-2; D possibly matches TRBD1 or TRBD2 (6 bases each). V shed 3 bases and J shed 8 bases, with 13 bases lying between them. Germline V lookup: CDR1 MGHDK, CDR2 SYGVNS. CDR3 length: 14 amino acids. The full variable domain, rest sourced from reference TRBV25-1 and TRBJ2-2, is EADIYQTPRYLVIGTGKKITLECSQTMGHDKMYWYQQDPGMELHLIHYSYGVNSTEKGDLSSESTVSRIRTEHFPLTLESARPSHTSQYLCASSDSPGAGELFFGEGSRLTVL.

This clonotype has just one count. The rearrangement links TRBV4-1 to TRBJ2-2; D is possibly TRBD1 (6 bases). Trimming left V 5 bases short and J 6 bases short, with 16 bases between. Germline V gene lookup returns CDR1 MGHRA and CDR2 YSYEKL. The CDR3 is 15 residues long. For the CDR3, the DNA is TGCGCCAGCAGCTTCCAACCAGGGGCCCCCGGGGAGCTGTTTTTT. Its protein product is CASSFQPGAPGELFF.

The chain uses TRBV10-3 and TRBJ2-1, with D possibly matching TRBD2 (5 bases). Germline loops: CDR1 ENHRY, CDR2 SYGVKD. V lost 0 bases and J 3 bases, leaving 9 bases between the germline ends. The CDR3 runs to 15 residues. The CDR3 is CAISESGSDYNEQFF. Here the CDR3 DNA reads TGTGCCATCAGTGAGTCGGGTAGCGACTACAATGAGCAGTTCTTC.

As regards this clonotype: Just one base apart from a much larger clone, this may be a read error. The chain recombines TRBV27 with TRBJ1-1; D is ambiguous. CDR1 and CDR2 from the germline V gene are MNHEY and SMNVEV (reference sequence). The CDR3 consists of 12 residues. V was trimmed by 6 bases and J by 0 bases, leaving 5 bases between them. The CDR3 loop is CASRRLNTEAFF. CDR3 coding DNA: TGTGCCAGCAGGCGACTGAACACTGAAGCTTTCTTT.

This clonotype has only a few counts. This sequence joins TRBV20-1 and TRBJ1-3; TRBD1 aligns across 7 bases. Germline V lookup: CDR1 DFQATT, CDR2 SNEGSKA (reference sequence). The CDR3 has 15 amino acids. V gave up 0 bases and J gave up 3 bases; unmatched junction bases: 5. Here the CDR3 DNA reads TGCAGTGCTAGAGATAACAGGGGAGGTGGAAACACCATATATTTT. As protein: CSARDNRGGGNTIYF.

This clonotype was detected only once. This chain links TRBV28 with TRBJ2-5; 9 bases fit TRBD1. V lost 8 bases to trimming and J lost 5 bases; unmatched junction nucleotides: 6. In germline, CDR1 is MDHEN, CDR2 SYDVKM. This CDR3 is 13 amino acids long. The CDR3 loop is CASRRQGVETQYF. The CDR3 DNA sequence: TGTGCCAGCCGTAGACAGGGGGTGGAGACCCAGTACTTC. The whole variable domain, remainder taken from reference TRBV28 and TRBJ2-5, is DVKVTQSSRYLVKRTGEKVFLECVQDMDHENMFWYRQDPGLGLRLIYFSYDVKMKEKGDIPEGYSVSREKKERFSLILESASTNQTSMYLCASRRQGVETQYFGPGTRLLVL.

The rearrangement uses TRBV4-1 and TRBJ1-6; no definite D call. This CDR3 is 14 amino acids long. Germline loops: CDR1 MGHRA, CDR2 YSYEKL. The V and J ends lost 1 base and 8 bases respectively, with 9 bases between them. The CDR3 region is CASSQAAEDSPLHF. The CDR3 DNA follows: TGCGCCAGCAGCCAAGCTGCAGAAGATTCACCCCTCCACTTT.

In the case of this clonotype: One junction end disagrees with the germline gene, perhaps due to a read error. J is TRBJ2-1 and V is TRBV12-3 or TRBV12-4, with 8 bases that match TRBD1. This CDR3 has 10 amino acids. This CDR3 reads CASSQGALAF. CDR3 nucleotides: TGTGCCAGCAGCCAGGGGGCCCTGGCCTTC.

Only a few counts were recorded for this clonotype. The chain has TRBV5-1 and TRBJ1-2; 10 bases line up with TRBD1. Germline V gene data show CDR1 as SGHRS and CDR2 as YFSETQ. The CDR3 sequence is 13 residues long. V dropped 4 bases and J dropped 8; count of bases not matched to a gene: 5. The CDR3 spells CASSNGQGGGYTF. The CDR3 DNA reads TGCGCCAGCAGCAACGGACAGGGGGGAGGCTACACCTTC.

The chain combines TRBV20-1 with TRBJ2-1; 10 bases line up with TRBD1. V was clipped by 6 bases and J by 6 bases; unmatched bases: 11. The CDR3 length is 15 residues. The germline V gene encodes CDR1 DFQATT and CDR2 SNEGSKA (reference sequence). DNA of the CDR3: TGCAGTGCCTCCCGGGGGACAGGGGTAACCAATGAGCAGTTCTTC. It yields the protein CSASRGTGVTNEQFF.

This clonotype was observed a handful of times. The chain links TRBV7-9 to TRBJ2-7; D possibly corresponds to TRBD2 (5 bases). The CDR3 spans 12 residues. Trimming took 3 bases from V and 13 from J, leaving 16 bases between them. Germline V gene data show CDR1 as SEHNR and CDR2 as FQNEAQ (reference sequence). The CDR3 protein is CASSFPRGALYV. The CDR3 nucleotides read TGTGCCAGCAGCTTCCCCCGGGGAGCGCTTTACGTC.

The V gene is TRBV30, the J gene TRBJ2-1, with D possibly TRBD2 on 6 matching bases. This CDR3 region has 14 residues. Germline V gene data show CDR1 as GTSNPN and CDR2 as SVGIG (reference sequence). Trimming removed 5 bases at V and 4 bases at J, with 15 bases between. DNA for the CDR3: TGTGCCTGGGGGACGGGACTCCTATACAATGAGCAGTTCTTC. This encodes CAWGTGLLYNEQFF. Variable domain in full (rest from reference TRBV30 and TRBJ2-1): SQTIHQWPATLVQPVGSPLSLECTVEGTSNPNLYWYRQAAGRGLQLLFYSVGIGQISSEVPQNLSASRPQDRQFILSSKKLLLSDSGFYLCAWGTGLLYNEQFFGPGTRLTVL.

The sample holds many counts of this clonotype. The J gene is TRBJ2-1, the V gene TRBV24-1; TRBD1 matches at 10 bases. V lost 5 bases and J lost 9; bases outside the gene matches: 6. The CDR3 runs to 14 residues. The germline gives CDR1 KGHDR, CDR2 SFDVKD. The CDR3 loop reads CATSAVTGGGEQFF. CDR3 bases: TGTGCCACCAGTGCCGTGACAGGGGGCGGTGAGCAGTTCTTC.

This sequence joins TRBV30 and TRBJ2-1, with D uncertain. This CDR3 is 11 amino acids long. Germline CDR1 is GTSNPN and CDR2 is SVGIG (reference sequence). V lost 0 bases and J 7 bases, leaving 4 bases between the germline ends. DNA for the CDR3: TGTGCCTGGAGTGTCGTGAATGAGCAGTTCTTC. This translates into CAWSVVNEQFF. Together with reference TRBV30 and TRBJ2-1, the CDR3 gives the full variable domain: SQTIHQWPATLVQPVGSPLSLECTVEGTSNPNLYWYRQAAGRGLQLLFYSVGIGQISSEVPQNLSASRPQDRQFILSSKKLLLSDSGFYLCAWSVVNEQFFGPGTRLTVL.

The chain joins TRBV5-1 to TRBJ1-2; possibly TRBD1 for D (6 bases). V was clipped by 0 bases and J by 3 bases, with 9 bases between them. In germline, CDR1 is SGHRS, CDR2 YFSETQ. The CDR3 contains 14 residues. As DNA, the CDR3 is TGCGCCAGCAGCTTGGGGACAGTCGACTATGGCTACACCTTC. This sequence encodes CASSLGTVDYGYTF. Full variable domain (missing parts from reference TRBV5-1 and TRBJ1-2): KAGVTQTPRYLIKTRGQQVTLSCSPISGHRSVSWYQQTPGQGLQFLFEYFSETQRNKGNFPGRFSGRQFSNSRSEMNVSTLELGDSALYLCASSLGTVDYGYTFGSGTRLTVV.

This clonotype has only a few counts. The J gene is TRBJ2-3, the V gene TRBV7-2; maybe TRBD2 (5 bases). Germline loops: CDR1 SGHTA, CDR2 FQGNSA. Between the trimmed V and J ends, which lost 1 base and 2 bases, there was a span of 10 bases. There are 15 residues in the CDR3. In DNA, the CDR3 is TGTGCCAGCAGCTTAGGACTATTCTCCACAGATACGCAGTATTTT. Its protein product is CASSLGLFSTDTQYF.

The V and J genes are TRBV7-2 and TRBJ1-2; the D gene is possibly TRBD1 (6 bases). Germline CDR1 SGHTA, CDR2 FQGNSA. V was cut by 4 bases and J by 4 bases, with 13 bases left in between. The CDR3 is 14 residues long. The CDR3 DNA reads TGTGCCAGCAGCTCTAGGGGGGGCCCCTATGGCTACACCTTC. This gives the protein CASSSRGGPYGYTF.

This clonotype has just a few counts. The V call is TRBV18, the J call TRBJ2-7; a weak D match, TRBD2 (7 bases). CDR3 length equals 15 residues. Germline loops: CDR1 KGHSH, CDR2 LQKENI. With 3 bases removed from V and 3 bases from J, the gap between germline ends came to 15 bases. CDR3 residues: CASSPREGGHYEQYF. The CDR3 DNA reads as TGTGCCAGCTCACCCAGGGAGGGGGGGCACTACGAGCAGTACTTC.

This clonotype came up a few times. The rearrangement links TRBV12-3 or TRBV12-4 to TRBJ2-2; D tentatively reads TRBD1 or TRBD2 (5 bases each). Trimming took 2 bases from V and 0 from J, leaving 7 bases between them. The CDR3 runs to 15 residues. CDR3 loop: CASSLWGSNTGELFF. The CDR3 DNA is TGTGCCAGCAGTTTATGGGGGTCGAACACCGGGGAGCTGTTTTTT.

This clonotype appeared many times. The chain recombines TRBV7-2 with TRBJ2-3; D is possibly TRBD1 (6 bases). Per the germline V gene, CDR1 is SGHTA and CDR2 is FQGNSA. The CDR3 length is 13 residues. V lost 3 bases and J lost 4, with 8 bases in between. The chain's CDR3 is CASSFRGADTQYF. CDR3 nucleotide sequence: TGTGCCAGCAGCTTCAGGGGCGCAGATACGCAGTATTTT.

This clonotype was seen more than once but under ten times. This chain connects TRBV29-1 to TRBJ2-7, with 7 bases identical to TRBD2. J lost 6 bases, V lost 0 bases, and 5 bases had no gene match. Per germline, CDR1 SQVTM and CDR2 ANQGSEA. This CDR3 has 13 residues. CDR3 bases: TGCAGCGTTGAAGATCAGGGAGGGCGCGAGCAGTACTTC. Its translation is CSVEDQGGREQYF.

This rearrangement joins TRBV14 to TRBJ2-2; 9 nucleotides match TRBD2. V lost 6 bases and J lost 3; bases outside the gene matches: 8. In germline, CDR1 is SGHDN, CDR2 FVKESK. The CDR3 loop spans 16 amino acids. DNA of the CDR3: TGTGCCAGCAGACCGGGTCTAGCGGGGTACACCGGGGAGCTGTTTTTT. It codes for CASRPGLAGYTGELFF.

This clonotype was observed a few times. The chain joins TRBV7-9 to TRBJ2-1, with 8 bases lining up with TRBD1. The CDR3 has 15 residues. V lost 4 bases, J lost 6 bases, and 8 bases stayed unmatched. Germline CDR1 SEHNR, CDR2 FQNEAQ (reference sequence). This chain's CDR3 is CASSSPGTGANEQFF. The CDR3 nucleotides read TGTGCCAGCAGCTCACCGGGGACAGGAGCCAATGAGCAGTTCTTC.

This CDR3 reads CASSPGSPDNSPLHF. CDR3 coding DNA: TGTGCCAGCAGCCCGGGATCGCCCGATAATTCACCCCTCCACTTT. The V call is TRBV4-2, the J call TRBJ1-6, with unresolved D. Germline V gene data show CDR1 as LGHNA and CDR2 as YNFKEQ. CDR3 length: 15 amino acids. Trimming took 4 bases from V and 5 from J, leaving 12 bases between them.

This clonotype has only a few counts. This chain's CDR3 is CAIRDSGGANTGELFF. CDR3 DNA sequence: TGTGCCATCAGGGATAGCGGGGGTGCGAACACCGGGGAGCTGTTTTTT. V is TRBV10-3 and J is TRBJ2-2; 9 nucleotides line up with TRBD2. Looked up from germline, CDR1 is ENHRY and CDR2 is SYGVKD. Trimming took 6 bases from V and 0 from J; bases not matched to a gene: 5. There are 16 residues in the CDR3.

This clonotype was seen a few times. This sequence joins TRBV7-2 and TRBJ2-2; D could derive from TRBD1 or TRBD2 (5 bases each). CDR1 is SGHTA, CDR2 FQGNSA, per germline. The CDR3 runs 15 residues. V lost 3 bases and J 7 bases, leaving 15 bases between the germline ends. The CDR3 DNA sequence: TGTGCCAGCAGCTTGTCTTGGGGGAAGGGCGGGGAGCTGTTTTTT. Its protein product is CASSLSWGKGGELFF.

The chain couples TRBV11-2 to TRBJ2-5, with 9 positions matching TRBD2. The germline V gene encodes CDR1 SGHAT and CDR2 FQNNGV. The CDR3 runs 15 residues. J gave up 4 bases and V 6 bases, and 9 bases lay outside the gene matches. CDR3 in DNA: TGTGCCAGCAGGTTACCCGGGACTAGCCTAGAGACCCAGTACTTC. This translates into CASRLPGTSLETQYF. Looking up the rest from reference TRBV11-2 and TRBJ2-5 gives the full variable domain: EAGVAQSPRYKIIEKRQSVAFWCNPISGHATLYWYQQILGQGPKLLIQFQNNGVVDDSQLPKDRFSAERLKGVDSTLKIQPAKLEDSAVYLCASRLPGTSLETQYFGPGTRLLVL.

This clonotype was found a few times. This sequence joins TRBV7-9 and TRBJ2-7; perhaps TRBD2 as D (6 bases). Trimming shortened V by 5 bases and J by 1 base, and 12 bases separated the two germline ends. The CDR3 is 14 residues long. Per the germline V gene, CDR1 is SEHNR and CDR2 is FQNEAQ (reference sequence). CDR3 sequence reads: CASSRGAGSYEQYF. The DNA for the CDR3 is TGTGCCAGCAGCCGCGGGGCGGGTTCCTACGAGCAGTACTTC.

The CDR3, as DNA: TGTGCCAGCAGTGAGGGGGTATACAGCACAGATACGCAGTATTTT. This translates into CASSEGVYSTDTQYF. The chain combines TRBV6-1 with TRBJ2-3; D could derive from TRBD1 or TRBD2 (5 bases each). Trimming pared 3 bases from V and 0 bases from J, leaving 10 bases between. The CDR3 consists of 15 residues. From germline, CDR1 is MNHNS and CDR2 SASEGT.

Many counts were recorded for this clonotype. The rearrangement links TRBV5-1 to TRBJ2-1; D is uncertain. CDR3 length equals 12 residues. Deletions cut 2 bases from V and 13 bases from J, with 13 bases between. Germline lookup yields CDR1 SGHRS and CDR2 YFSETQ. CDR3 amino acids: CASSFLSDQQFF. The CDR3 nucleotides read TGCGCCAGCAGCTTCCTCAGTGATCAACAGTTCTTC.